The 22 T cell receptor beta chains listed next were all sequenced from one sample in a study of hypomethylating agent response in myelodysplastic syndrome. The method was immunoSEQ multiplex PCR; TCRdb's version includes in-frame clones alone and lacks a portion of them. The table includes about 5,100 clones, around 81% detected once. Specimen: bone marrow, collected before or after starting hypomethylating agent treatment for myelodysplastic syndrome (not recorded which). These receptor sequences come from a human donor with myelodysplastic syndrome.

This chain joins TRBV30 and TRBJ2-1, with 14 bases lining up with TRBD2. From germline, CDR1 is GTSNPN and CDR2 SVGIG (reference sequence). This CDR3 comprises 18 residues. J was trimmed by 0 bases and V by 5 bases; bases with no gene match: 9. DNA for the CDR3: TGTGCCTGGGCCGGACTAGCGGGGGGCCCTAGCTCCTACAATGAGCAGTTCTTC. Residues: CAWAGLAGGPSSYNEQFF.

The chain is built from TRBV27 and TRBJ2-7; D gene ambiguous. V was trimmed by 6 bases and J by 4 bases, leaving 10 bases between them. Germline V CDR1 and CDR2: MNHEY, SMNVEV (reference sequence). The CDR3 runs 12 residues. CDR3 coding DNA: TGTGCCAGCAGCTTAGGCTCGTACGAGCAGTACTTC. It translates to CASSLGSYEQYF.

As regards this clone: Additional DNA sequences in this sample encode the identical CDR3. The chain recombines TRBV7-9 with TRBJ1-4; no clear D. V was pared by 1 base and J by 7 bases, with 4 bases between. The germline V gene has CDR1 SEHNR and CDR2 FQNEAQ (reference sequence). This CDR3 has 12 residues. The CDR3 is CASSLVFEKLFF. The CDR3 nucleotides read TGTGCCAGCAGCTTAGTTTTTGAAAAACTGTTTTTT.

The chain employs TRBV7-2 and TRBJ1-2, with 10 positions matching TRBD1. This CDR3 contains 17 residues. CDR1 is SGHTA and CDR2 is FQGNSA in the germline V gene. V shed 5 bases, J shed 8 bases, and the junction held 17 bases outside the gene matches. The CDR3 region is CASSQVGTGASPGGYTF. As DNA, the CDR3 is TGTGCCAGCAGCCAGGTGGGGACAGGGGCTTCTCCGGGAGGCTACACCTTC.

This chain uses TRBV5-6 with TRBJ2-2, with a weak D call TRBD1 (5 bases). Germline V lookup: CDR1 SGHDT, CDR2 YYEEEE. There are 14 residues in the CDR3. V lost 0 bases to trimming and J lost 4 bases, with 7 bases between them. In nucleotides, the CDR3 is TGTGCCAGCAGCTTGGTGGGGCCCACCGGGGAGCTGTTTTTT. Translating gives CASSLVGPTGELFF.

CDR3 in amino acids: CASSVVGGAGETQYF. The CDR3 DNA reads TGTGCCAGCAGCGTAGTGGGTGGGGCCGGGGAGACCCAGTACTTC. The chain employs TRBV9 and TRBJ2-5; the D gene is possibly TRBD1 (5 bases). Germline V gives CDR1 SGDLS, CDR2 YYNGEE. CDR3 length: 15 amino acids. V lost 0 bases, J lost 5 bases, and 14 bases lay in between.

The rearrangement links TRBV11-3 to TRBJ2-5; the D gene is possibly TRBD1 (6 bases). The CDR3 extends over 14 amino acids. Germline CDR1 reads SGHNT; CDR2 reads YENEEA. The V end lost 6 bases, the J end lost 1 base, and 12 bases lay between the germline ends. The CDR3 reads CASSETGLQETQYF. The CDR3, as DNA: TGTGCCAGCAGTGAGACAGGACTCCAAGAGACCCAGTACTTC.

The chain carries TRBV10-1 and TRBJ1-1; D is perhaps TRBD1 (6 bases). This CDR3 spans 15 amino acids. Germline loops: CDR1 WNHNN, CDR2 SYGVQD (reference sequence). V shed 6 bases and J shed 5 bases, with 19 bases lying between them. The CDR3 protein is CASSGGGVGRTEAFF. The CDR3 nucleotides are TGCGCCAGCAGCGGAGGGGGAGTGGGTCGGACTGAAGCTTTCTTT.

In DNA, the CDR3 is TGTGCCAGCAGCGTAGGAAGTAGCTCCTACGAGCAGTACTTC. This gives the protein CASSVGSSSYEQYF. This chain uses TRBV9 with TRBJ2-7; D gene ambiguous. V was shortened by 0 bases and J by 0 bases, with 7 bases between the two germline ends. This CDR3 is 14 amino acids long. Looked up from germline, CDR1 is SGDLS and CDR2 is YYNGEE.

The chain employs TRBV30 and TRBJ1-2; D is uncertain. The CDR3 totals 12 residues. Germline loops: CDR1 GTSNPN, CDR2 SVGIG (reference sequence). Trimming stripped 0 bases from V and 6 bases from J, with 8 bases between. CDR3 bases: TGTGCCTGGAGTGTAACGCGTAATGGCTACACCTTC. Protein sequence: CAWSVTRNGYTF.

This clone is a singleton in its sample. The chain recombines TRBV15 with TRBJ1-2; D perhaps matches TRBD1 (5 bases). V lost 5 bases to trimming and J lost 5 bases, with 18 bases between them. The length of the CDR3 is 15 residues. In germline, CDR1 is LNHNV, CDR2 YYDKDF (reference sequence). CDR3 sequence reads: CATSAGAGTEYGYTF. CDR3 DNA sequence: TGTGCCACCAGCGCAGGTGCCGGGACGGAGTATGGCTACACCTTC.

The V gene is TRBV7-9, the J gene TRBJ2-1, with TRBD2 matching over 7 bases. The V segment lost 5 bases and the J segment 8 bases; nucleotides outside the gene matches: 12. From germline, CDR1 is SEHNR and CDR2 FQNEAQ (reference sequence). The CDR3 loop spans 15 amino acids. The CDR3 here is CASSTEAAGSDEQFF. In DNA, the CDR3 is TGTGCCAGCAGCACGGAGGCAGCGGGGTCCGATGAGCAGTTCTTC.

The sample holds a few counts of this clone. This rearrangement joins TRBV5-1 to TRBJ1-6; D is perhaps TRBD1 (6 bases). Germline CDR1 reads SGHRS; CDR2 reads YFSETQ. V was clipped by 3 bases and J by 0 bases, with 10 bases between them. The CDR3 length is 16 residues. The CDR3 loop reads CASSSQGNSYNSPLHF. The CDR3 DNA sequence: TGCGCCAGCAGCTCCCAGGGGAACTCCTATAATTCACCCCTCCACTTT.

The chain recombines TRBV11-3 with TRBJ2-7; D not resolved. CDR1 and CDR2 from the germline V gene are SGHNT and YENEEA. The length of the CDR3 is 14 residues. V was shortened by 0 bases and J by 4 bases, with 10 bases between the two germline ends. DNA of the CDR3: TGTGCCAGCAGCTTAGATATCGGGCAGTACGAGCAGTACTTC. It translates to CASSLDIGQYEQYF. The entire variable domain, with the rest obtained from reference TRBV11-3 and TRBJ2-7, is as follows: EAGVVQSPRYKIIEKKQPVAFWCNPISGHNTLYWYLQNLGQGPELLIRYENEEAVDDSQLPKDRFSAERLKGVDSTLKIQPAELGDSAVYLCASSLDIGQYEQYFGPGTRLTVT.

The gene calls are TRBV7-2 and TRBJ2-1, with TRBD2 matching over 10 bases. The germline gives CDR1 SGHTA, CDR2 FQGNSA. The V gene end was trimmed by 5 bases and the J gene end by 8 bases; junction bases not matched to a gene: 15. The CDR3 runs 17 residues. The CDR3 is CASSQPQRGGQRDEQFF. DNA of the CDR3: TGTGCCAGCAGCCAACCCCAGCGGGGGGGCCAACGTGATGAGCAGTTCTTC.

This clone was detected a few times. The chain links TRBV6-1 to TRBJ2-7, with 9 bases that match TRBD2. Germline V gene data show CDR1 as MNHNS and CDR2 as SASEGT. The trim removed 5 bases at V and 5 bases at J, leaving 7 bases unmatched. The CDR3 runs to 14 residues. The CDR3 sequence is CASSYRRGGHEQYF. The DNA of the CDR3 is TGTGCCAGCAGTTATCGGCGGGGGGGCCACGAGCAGTACTTC.

The count of this clone is one. The chain has TRBV27 and TRBJ1-5; 8 positions match TRBD1. Germline CDR1 is MNHEY and CDR2 is SMNVEV (reference sequence). The CDR3 extends over 18 amino acids. V trimming: 6 bases; J trimming: 0 bases; junction bases outside the gene matches: 13. CDR3 nucleotides: TGTGCCAGCAGACAGGGGGTGGGGGGATTTTATAGCAATCAGCCCCAGCATTTT. It translates to CASRQGVGGFYSNQPQHF.

The chain couples TRBV7-9 to TRBJ1-2; D gene uncertain. The CDR3 covers 12 residues. Between the trimmed V and J ends, which lost 1 base and 5 bases, there was a span of 5 bases. The germline gives CDR1 SEHNR, CDR2 FQNEAQ (reference sequence). CDR3 in amino acids: CASSLEGYGYTF. DNA for the CDR3: TGTGCCAGCAGCTTAGAAGGGTATGGCTACACCTTC.

This clone has only a few counts. This chain joins TRBV4-2 and TRBJ2-3; TRBD2 aligns across 12 bases. This CDR3 region has 18 residues. Germline lookup yields CDR1 LGHNA and CDR2 YNFKEQ. Unmatched junction bases numbered 11, after V lost 1 base and J lost 6 bases. CDR3 region: CASSQVPLAGGPGDTQYF. In DNA form, the CDR3 reads TGTGCCAGCAGCCAAGTCCCCCTAGCGGGGGGGCCGGGTGATACGCAGTATTTT.

The chain has TRBV6-5 and TRBJ1-6, with no clear D. The V and J ends lost 4 bases and 5 bases respectively, with 9 bases between them. The CDR3 totals 14 residues. Germline CDR1 is MNHEY and CDR2 is SVGAGI. CDR3 region: CASSSTRNNSPLHF. The CDR3 DNA follows: TGTGCCAGCAGTTCGACACGGAATAATTCACCCCTCCACTTT.

The chain employs TRBV9 and TRBJ2-7; 7 bases align to TRBD1. The junction had 6 bases not matched to a gene; V was cut back by 4 bases and J by 2 bases. This CDR3 comprises 14 residues. CDR1 SGDLS and CDR2 YYNGEE come from the germline V gene. The CDR3 region is CASSTGTAPYEQYF. CDR3 bases: TGTGCCAGCAGCACAGGGACAGCCCCCTACGAGCAGTACTTC.

The chain carries TRBV7-8 and TRBJ1-2; D might be TRBD1 (5 bases). V lost 6 bases and J lost 6, with 23 bases in between. CDR3 length equals 16 residues. The germline gives CDR1 SGHVS, CDR2 FQNEAQ. CDR3 nucleotides: TGTGCCAGCAGTCCTAGTATTGTCAGGGATGGCGATGGCTACACCTTC. Its translation: CASSPSIVRDGDGYTF.